This T cell receptor (beta chain) was retrieved from a study of yellow fever vaccine responses in identical twins. Whole-study findings and limits: Twin vaccine T cell responses reportedly seemed partly convergent, partly personalized.

To note about this clonotype: Antigen unknown.

The CDR3 runs 13 residues. V was clipped by 2 bases and J by 2 bases, with 3 bases between them. In germline, CDR1 is WNHNN, CDR2 SYGVQD (reference sequence). One entry per CDR3 protein, called by TCRdb with MiXCR from the RT-PCR reads. The sample records roughly 2,000 distinct CDR3 sequences, 7% to 9.5% being singletons. The sequence was collected from a woman in her late teens or twenties who received the yellow fever vaccine. The gene calls are TRBV10-1 and TRBJ2-2, with D unresolved. Here the sequenced sample was T cells from blood (PBMCs), unsorted or a sorted subset (not recorded which), taken 2 years after vaccination. The CDR3 reads CASSEDNTGELFF. For the CDR3, the DNA is TGCGCCAGCAGTGAGGACAACACCGGGGAGCTGTTTTTT.